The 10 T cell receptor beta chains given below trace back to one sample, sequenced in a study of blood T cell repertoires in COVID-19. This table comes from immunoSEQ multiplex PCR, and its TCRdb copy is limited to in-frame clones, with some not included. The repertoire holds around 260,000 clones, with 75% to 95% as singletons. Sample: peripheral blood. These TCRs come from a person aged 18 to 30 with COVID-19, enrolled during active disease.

CDR3 loop: CASSQTQTGLYEQYF. The CDR3 DNA reads TGTGCCAGCAGCCAAACACAGACAGGTTTATACGAGCAGTACTTC. The rearrangement joins TRBV5-5 to TRBJ2-7; weak D call: TRBD1 (6 bases). V dropped 4 bases and J dropped 4 bases, with 18 bases sitting between them. Germline values: CDR1 SGHKS, CDR2 YYEKEE (reference sequence). The CDR3 is 15 residues long.

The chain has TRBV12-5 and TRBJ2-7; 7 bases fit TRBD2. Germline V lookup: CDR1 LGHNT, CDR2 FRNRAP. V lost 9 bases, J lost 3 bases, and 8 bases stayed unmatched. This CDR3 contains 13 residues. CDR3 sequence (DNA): TGTGCTAGCTCCTTACGGGAGGACTACGAGCAGTACTTC. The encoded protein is CASSLREDYEQYF.

CDR3 protein: CASSIYEGAAKNIQYF. DNA of the CDR3: TGTGCCAGTAGTATATACGAGGGGGCGGCCAAAAACATTCAGTACTTC. This rearrangement joins TRBV19 to TRBJ2-4; 7 nucleotides line up with TRBD1. Germline V gene sequence: CDR1 LNHDA, CDR2 SQIVND (reference sequence). The CDR3 covers 16 residues. The trim removed 2 bases at V and 1 base at J, leaving 5 bases unmatched.

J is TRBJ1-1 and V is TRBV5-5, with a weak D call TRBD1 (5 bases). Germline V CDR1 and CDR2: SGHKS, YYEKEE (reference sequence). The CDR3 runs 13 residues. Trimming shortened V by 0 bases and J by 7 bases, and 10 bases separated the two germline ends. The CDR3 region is CASSLGAGLEAFF. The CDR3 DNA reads TGTGCCAGCAGCTTGGGAGCAGGGCTTGAAGCTTTCTTT.

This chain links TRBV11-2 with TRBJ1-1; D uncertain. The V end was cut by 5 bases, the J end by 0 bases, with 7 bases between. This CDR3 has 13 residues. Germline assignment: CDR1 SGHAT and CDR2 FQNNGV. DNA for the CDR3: TGTGCCAGCAGCCCACGGGTGAACACTGAAGCTTTCTTT. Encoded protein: CASSPRVNTEAFF.

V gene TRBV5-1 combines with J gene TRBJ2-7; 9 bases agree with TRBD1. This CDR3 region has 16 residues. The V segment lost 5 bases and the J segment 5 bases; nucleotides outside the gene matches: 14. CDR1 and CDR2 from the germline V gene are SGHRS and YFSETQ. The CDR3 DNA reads TGCGCCAGCAGTTTACCCCCGGGACAGGGTTACGACGAGCAGTACTTC. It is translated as CASSLPPGQGYDEQYF.

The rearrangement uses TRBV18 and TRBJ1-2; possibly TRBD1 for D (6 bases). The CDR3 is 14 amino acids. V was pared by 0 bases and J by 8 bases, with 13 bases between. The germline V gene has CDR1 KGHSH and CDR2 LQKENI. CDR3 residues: CASSPPKGVEGYTF. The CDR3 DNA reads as TGTGCCAGCTCACCACCAAAGGGGGTGGAGGGCTACACCTTC.

CDR3 nucleotide sequence: TGTGCCAGCAGCCAAGCCGGCGGGAGCGGGAATCCCTACGAGCAGTACTTC. It specifies CASSQAGGSGNPYEQYF. The chain links TRBV3-1 (or the pseudogene TRBV3-2) to TRBJ2-7; 7 nucleotides line up with TRBD2. After removal of 1 base from V and 2 bases from J, the junction contained 11 bases not matched to a gene. Germline values: CDR1 LGHDT, CDR2 YNNKEL (reference sequence). CDR3 length: 17 residues.

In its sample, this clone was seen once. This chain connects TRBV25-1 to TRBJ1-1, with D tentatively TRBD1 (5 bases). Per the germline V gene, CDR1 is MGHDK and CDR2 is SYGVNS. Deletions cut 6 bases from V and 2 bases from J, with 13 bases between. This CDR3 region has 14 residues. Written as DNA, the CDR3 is TGTGCCAGCAGGGACAAGGGCCCAAACACTGAAGCTTTCTTT. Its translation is CASRDKGPNTEAFF.

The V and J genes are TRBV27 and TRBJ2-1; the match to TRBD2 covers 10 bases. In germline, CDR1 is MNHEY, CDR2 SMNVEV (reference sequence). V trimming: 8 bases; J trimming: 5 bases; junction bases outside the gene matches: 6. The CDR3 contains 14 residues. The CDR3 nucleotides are TGTGCCAGCTTAGCGGGAGGAAGGGACAATGAGCAGTTCTTC. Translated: CASLAGGRDNEQFF.